A selection of T cell receptor beta chains follows, all from one sample in a study of blood T cell repertoires in COVID-19. Produced via immunoSEQ multiplex PCR; TCRdb's table is partial and in-frame only. Among 650,000 to 800,000 clones listed, around 89% were seen once. Sequencing was performed on peripheral blood. The receptors derive from a woman younger than 35 with acute or convalescent COVID-19. The CDR3 runs from the conserved cysteine through the conserved F or W. Fields, in order: CDR3 protein, CDR3 DNA, J gene, D gene, V gene, clone size. A D gene is named only where the DNA matches it firmly. Clone size is given for some rows only: seen once, a few or many times, or a class if the clone is expanded.

CDR3 protein: CASSSGTGDRSPLHF
CDR3 DNA: TGCGCCAGCAGCTCTGGGACAGGGGATCGCTCACCCCTCCACTTT
J gene: TRBJ1-6
D gene: TRBD1
V gene: TRBV5-1
clone size: NA

CDR3 protein: CASSQVNSGTQYF
CDR3 DNA: TGCGCCAGCAGCCAAGTTAATTCGGGTACGCAGTATTTT
J gene: TRBJ2-3
D gene: NA
V gene: TRBV4-3
clone size: NA

CDR3 protein: CASSQTGGTNEKLFF
CDR3 DNA: TGTGCCAGCAGCCAAACAGGGGGAACTAATGAAAAACTGTTTTTT
J gene: TRBJ1-4
D gene: TRBD1
V gene: TRBV3-1/TRBV3-2
clone size: NA

CDR3 protein: CAISGARGNTEAFF
CDR3 DNA: TGTGCCATCAGTGGGGCAAGGGGGAACACTGAAGCTTTCTTT
J gene: TRBJ1-1
D gene: NA
V gene: TRBV10-3
clone size: NA

CDR3 protein: CASSPLGLPGTQYF
CDR3 DNA: TGTGCCAGCAGCCCCCTGGGGCTACCAGGGACCCAGTACTTC
J gene: TRBJ2-5
D gene: NA
V gene: TRBV7-9
clone size: NA

CDR3 protein: CASSPGYNSPLHF
CDR3 DNA: TGTGCCAGCAGCCCAGGGTATAATTCACCCCTCCACTTT
J gene: TRBJ1-6
D gene: NA
V gene: TRBV7-9
clone size: NA

CDR3 protein: CASGGGYTF
CDR3 DNA: TGTGCCAGTGGAGGAGGCTACACCTTC
J gene: TRBJ1-2
D gene: NA
V gene: TRBV9
clone size: NA

CDR3 protein: CASSGDTYLPRSYEQYF
CDR3 DNA: TGTGCCAGCAGCGGGGACACTTACTTACCGCGCTCCTACGAGCAGTACTTC
J gene: TRBJ2-7
D gene: NA
V gene: TRBV6-2/TRBV6-3
clone size: NA

CDR3 protein: CASSTAAPYEQYF
CDR3 DNA: TGTGCCAGCAGCACCGCGGCGCCCTACGAGCAGTACTTC
J gene: TRBJ2-7
D gene: NA
V gene: TRBV5-4
clone size: NA

CDR3 protein: CASSLLQAGGTGELFF
CDR3 DNA: TGTGCCAGCAGCTTACTTCAAGCGGGGGGCACCGGGGAGCTGTTTTTT
J gene: TRBJ2-2
D gene: TRBD2
V gene: TRBV7-3
clone size: few

CDR3 protein: CASSHDGQGGTEAFF
CDR3 DNA: TGCGCCAGCAGCCACGATGGACAGGGAGGAACTGAAGCTTTCTTT
J gene: TRBJ1-1
D gene: TRBD1
V gene: TRBV4-1
clone size: NA

CDR3 protein: CASSPRGRETYEQYF
CDR3 DNA: TGTGCCAGCAGCCCAAGAGGGAGGGAAACCTACGAGCAGTACTTC
J gene: TRBJ2-7
D gene: TRBD2
V gene: TRBV3-1/TRBV3-2
clone size: few

CDR3 protein: CASSLDRVSPRAFF
CDR3 DNA: TGTGCCAGCAGCTTAGACAGGGTATCCCCCAGGGCTTTCTTT
J gene: TRBJ1-1
D gene: NA
V gene: TRBV7-2
clone size: NA

CDR3 protein: CASSPDMNYGYTF
CDR3 DNA: TGTGCCAGCAGTCCGGACATGAACTATGGCTACACCTTC
J gene: TRBJ1-2
D gene: NA
V gene: TRBV3-1/TRBV3-2
clone size: few

CDR3 protein: CASSPGTGKSYTF
CDR3 DNA: TGTGCCAGCAGCCCGGGGACAGGGAAGAGCTACACCTTC
J gene: TRBJ1-2
D gene: TRBD1
V gene: TRBV6-6
clone size: NA

CDR3 protein: CAWSGGQGGYYGYTF
CDR3 DNA: TGTGCCTGGAGCGGGGGACAGGGTGGTTACTATGGCTACACCTTC
J gene: TRBJ1-2
D gene: TRBD1
V gene: TRBV30
clone size: NA

CDR3 protein: CASSGTGVAFF
CDR3 DNA: TGCGCCAGCAGCGGTACAGGGGTGGCTTTCTTT
J gene: TRBJ1-1
D gene: TRBD1
V gene: TRBV5-1
clone size: NA

CDR3 protein: CASSLGQDEKLFF
CDR3 DNA: TGTGCCAGCAGTTTAGGGCAGGATGAAAAACTGTTTTTT
J gene: TRBJ1-4
D gene: NA
V gene: TRBV27
clone size: NA

CDR3 protein: CASSRRYRGRGYGYTF
CDR3 DNA: TGTGCCAGCAGCCGCAGATACAGGGGGCGCGGCTATGGCTACACCTTC
J gene: TRBJ1-2
D gene: TRBD1
V gene: TRBV7-9
clone size: NA

CDR3 protein: CATSDHRVVDGYTF
CDR3 DNA: TGTGCCACCAGTGACCACAGGGTTGTAGATGGCTACACCTTC
J gene: TRBJ1-2
D gene: NA
V gene: TRBV24-1
clone size: NA

CDR3 protein: CATSDNRDRDGYTF
CDR3 DNA: TGTGCCACCAGTGATAACCGGGACAGGGATGGCTACACCTTC
J gene: TRBJ1-2
D gene: TRBD1
V gene: TRBV24-1
clone size: NA

CDR3 protein: CASSQGPLAGGTDTQYF
CDR3 DNA: TGCGCCAGCAGCCAAGGTCCATTAGCGGGGGGAACAGATACGCAGTATTTT
J gene: TRBJ2-3
D gene: TRBD2
V gene: TRBV4-1
clone size: NA

CDR3 protein: CASSSPTENTEAFF
CDR3 DNA: TGTGCCAGCAGCTCCCCGACAGAGAACACTGAAGCTTTCTTT
J gene: TRBJ1-1
D gene: NA
V gene: TRBV13
clone size: NA

CDR3 protein: CSVGGQNEKLFF
CDR3 DNA: TGCAGCGTTGGCGGACAGAATGAAAAACTGTTTTTT
J gene: TRBJ1-4
D gene: NA
V gene: TRBV29-1
clone size: NA

CDR3 protein: CASSLMSNNSPLHF
CDR3 DNA: TGTGCCAGCAGTTTAATGTCCAATAATTCACCCCTCCACTTT
J gene: TRBJ1-6
D gene: NA
V gene: TRBV27
clone size: NA

CDR3 protein: CATHSANTGELFF
CDR3 DNA: TGTGCCACCCACTCCGCGAACACCGGGGAGCTGTTTTTT
J gene: TRBJ2-2
D gene: NA
V gene: TRBV28
clone size: NA

CDR3 protein: CASSPIGANTEAFF
CDR3 DNA: TGTGCCAGCAGCCCCATTGGAGCGAACACTGAAGCTTTCTTT
J gene: TRBJ1-1
D gene: NA
V gene: TRBV2
clone size: NA

CDR3 protein: CASSDVSAGGHTIYF
CDR3 DNA: TGTGCCAGCAGCGATGTCTCTGCCGGGGGACACACCATATATTTT
J gene: TRBJ1-3
D gene: NA
V gene: TRBV9
clone size: NA

CDR3 protein: CASSPQGAEGYTF
CDR3 DNA: TGTGCCAGCTCACCACAGGGGGCTGAAGGCTACACCTTC
J gene: TRBJ1-2
D gene: TRBD1
V gene: TRBV18
clone size: NA

CDR3 protein: CASSFRGTRDTYEQYF
CDR3 DNA: TGTGCCAGCAGCTTCCGGGGGACCAGGGATACCTACGAGCAGTACTTC
J gene: TRBJ2-7
D gene: NA
V gene: TRBV5-6
clone size: NA

CDR3 protein: CASSDWGQGETQYF
CDR3 DNA: TGTGCCAGCAGCGATTGGGGACAGGGAGAGACCCAGTACTTC
J gene: TRBJ2-5
D gene: TRBD1
V gene: TRBV5-6
clone size: NA

CDR3 protein: CASSVGFQDSNEQYF
CDR3 DNA: TGTGCCAGCAGCGTAGGTTTCCAGGACTCTAACGAGCAGTACTTC
J gene: TRBJ2-7
D gene: NA
V gene: TRBV9
clone size: NA

CDR3 protein: CASSQDLGRGGSPLHF
CDR3 DNA: TGTGCCAGCAGCCAAGATTTGGGGAGGGGTGGCTCACCCCTCCACTTT
J gene: TRBJ1-6
D gene: NA
V gene: TRBV3-1/TRBV3-2
clone size: NA

CDR3 protein: CASSRVSGVGKYGYTF
CDR3 DNA: TGTGCCAGCAGCCGTGTAAGCGGCGTAGGGAAGTATGGCTACACCTTC
J gene: TRBJ1-2
D gene: NA
V gene: TRBV5-4
clone size: NA

CDR3 protein: CAINGGQGVETQYF
CDR3 DNA: TGTGCCATCAACGGGGGGCAGGGTGTAGAGACCCAGTACTTC
J gene: TRBJ2-5
D gene: NA
V gene: TRBV10-3
clone size: NA

CDR3 protein: CASSEGGGVANEKLFF
CDR3 DNA: TGTGCCAGCAGTGAGGGCGGAGGGGTTGCTAATGAAAAACTGTTTTTT
J gene: TRBJ1-4
D gene: NA
V gene: TRBV2
clone size: NA

CDR3 protein: CAWRLGGADTQYF
CDR3 DNA: TGTGCCTGGAGGCTGGGAGGGGCAGATACGCAGTATTTT
J gene: TRBJ2-3
D gene: TRBD2
V gene: TRBV30
clone size: NA